The 30 T cell receptor beta chains below were found in one sample sequenced in a study of early T cells in non-severe SARS-CoV-2 infection. A single record per CDR3 protein comes from TCRdb applying MiXCR to the 5' RACE reads. The table includes some 57,000 distinct CDR3 sequences, over 10% detected once. Source material: whole blood. These receptors all stem from an adult who was a healthcare worker with PCR-confirmed SARS-CoV-2 infection or an uninfected control (not recorded which).

Many counts were recorded for this clonotype. The DNA for the CDR3 is TGCAGTGCTAGGGGTTATACGGGTTTAACTAGCGGGACCTACAATGAGCAGTTCTTC. Amino acids: CSARGYTGLTSGTYNEQFF. The chain has TRBV20-1 and TRBJ2-1; 10 bases map to TRBD2. CDR3 size: 19 residues. The germline V gene has CDR1 DFQATT and CDR2 SNEGSKA (reference sequence). Trimming took 3 bases from V and 2 from J; bases not matched to a gene: 16.

This clonotype came up many times. At one boundary the junction diverges from the germline segment, which might be a read error. V usage is TRBV4-3 and J usage is TRBJ2-7; unclear D gene. Per the germline V gene, CDR1 is LGHNA and CDR2 is YSLEER. The CDR3 is made up of 16 amino acids. CDR3: CASRQDVTGGSYEQYF. The CDR3 DNA reads TGCGCCAGCAGACAAGATGTGACCGGCGGAAGTTACGAGCAGTACTTC.

The gene calls are TRBV6-5 and TRBJ2-5; D is unclear. The V gene lost 6 bases and the J gene lost 3 bases, with 5 bases spanning the gap. Germline CDR1 MNHEY, CDR2 SVGAGI. The CDR3 extends over 11 amino acids. The CDR3 DNA follows: TGTGCCAGCAGGACGGAAGAGACCCAGTACTTC. Amino acids: CASRTEETQYF.

This clonotype was found a few times. The CDR3 DNA is TGCAGCGTAGGGGGGAGAATGCCAGATACGCAGTATTTT. This gives the protein CSVGGRMPDTQYF. This sequence joins TRBV29-1 and TRBJ2-3; the D call may be TRBD1 or TRBD2 (6 bases each). Germline V CDR1 and CDR2: SQVTM, ANQGSEA. The length of the CDR3 is 13 residues. V was cut by 6 bases and J by 4 bases, with 14 bases left in between.

CDR3 residues: CASSDDLETEAFF. The DNA for the CDR3 is TGTGCCAGCAGTGATGATCTGGAAACTGAAGCTTTCTTT. V is TRBV2 and J is TRBJ1-1; no reliable D call. CDR3 length: 13 residues. The V and J ends lost 3 bases and 5 bases respectively, with 10 bases between them. Germline V gene sequence: CDR1 SNHLY, CDR2 FYNNEI.

This chain uses TRBV28 with TRBJ1-2, with 10 bases matching TRBD1. V gave up 4 bases and J gave up 5 bases; unmatched junction bases: 4. Germline V CDR1 and CDR2: MDHEN, SYDVKM. The CDR3 consists of 14 residues. The CDR3 sequence is CASSSPGQGYGYTF. The CDR3 DNA follows: TGTGCCAGCAGTTCGCCGGGACAGGGGTATGGCTACACCTTC.

CDR3 residues: CSLSTAGELFF. The CDR3 DNA is TGCAGCCTGTCTACGGCCGGGGAGCTGTTTTTT. The J gene is TRBJ2-2, the V gene TRBV29-1; no reliable D call. The CDR3 has 11 residues. Germline CDR1 is SQVTM and CDR2 is ANQGSEA. Deletions cut 8 bases from V and 6 bases from J, with 10 bases between.

This chain connects TRBV25-1 to TRBJ1-6; maybe TRBD1 (5 bases). Trimming shortened V by 2 bases and J by 6 bases, and 20 bases separated the two germline ends. The CDR3 sequence is 18 residues long. Germline V gene lookup returns CDR1 MGHDK and CDR2 SYGVNS. The CDR3 here is CASSEGLKGRKLNSPLHF. CDR3 in DNA: TGTGCCAGCAGTGAAGGACTTAAGGGACGGAAACTTAATTCACCCCTCCACTTT.

By sample fraction, this clonotype is medium-sized. The gene calls are TRBV20-1 and TRBJ1-2, with a possible D match to TRBD1 (5 bases). The CDR3 extends over 15 amino acids. Germline assignment: CDR1 DFQATT and CDR2 SNEGSKA (reference sequence). V was cut by 5 bases and J by 7 bases, with 23 bases left in between. Written as DNA, the CDR3 is TGCAGTGCTTCCCCGCCCGCGGCAGGGCTACGTGGCTACACCTTC. Translating it yields CSASPPAAGLRGYTF.

This chain connects TRBV7-9 to TRBJ1-2; the match to TRBD1 covers 7 bases. The CDR3 has 15 residues. The germline V gene has CDR1 SEHNR and CDR2 FQNEAQ (reference sequence). Trimming removed 4 bases from V and 1 base from J; junction bases left unmatched: 6. CDR3 sequence: CASSSTGAYNYGYTF. CDR3 sequence (DNA): TGTGCCAGCAGCTCTACAGGGGCCTATAACTATGGCTACACCTTC.

This clonotype was seen more than once but under ten times. The rearrangement uses TRBV11-2 and TRBJ2-7; 12 positions match TRBD1. The CDR3 sequence is 15 residues long. Germline lookup yields CDR1 SGHAT and CDR2 FQNNGV. V lost 5 bases and J lost 6; bases outside the gene matches: 8. The CDR3 DNA reads TGTGCCAGCAGCCCCGGGACAGGGGGCTCCCGCGAGCAGTACTTC. Its protein is CASSPGTGGSREQYF.

The chain combines TRBV19 with TRBJ2-1; perhaps TRBD1 as D (5 bases). CDR3 size: 13 residues. The V and J ends lost 3 bases and 5 bases respectively, with 8 bases between them. CDR1 and CDR2 (germline): LNHDA, SQIVND (reference sequence). CDR3 protein: CASSMGPDNEQFF. DNA for the CDR3: TGTGCCAGTAGTATGGGGCCTGACAATGAGCAGTTCTTC.

Only a few counts were recorded for this clonotype. This chain uses TRBV6-1 with TRBJ2-5; no clear D gene. The CDR3 spans 13 residues. Germline CDR1 and CDR2: MNHNS and SASEGT. V lost 8 bases to trimming and J lost 2 bases, with 12 bases between them. For the CDR3, the DNA is TGTGCCAGCGGGGTCGTTAAACAAGAGACCCAGTACTTC. It is translated as CASGVVKQETQYF.

The CDR3 DNA reads TGTGCCAGCAAAACAGGGAGCTACGAGCAGTACTTC. It codes for CASKTGSYEQYF. The chain joins TRBV12-3 or TRBV12-4 to TRBJ2-7, with D possibly being TRBD1 (6 bases). Between the trimmed V and J ends, which lost 7 bases and 3 bases, there was a span of 10 bases. There are 12 residues in the CDR3.

In this sample, this clonotype turned up many times. The gene calls are TRBV6-4 and TRBJ2-1; 8 nucleotides agree with TRBD1. The germline CDR1 and CDR2 sequences are MRHNA and SNTAGT. V dropped 7 bases and J dropped 9; count of bases not matched to a gene: 11. This CDR3 has 14 residues. CDR3 region: CASTEDREGGEQFF. The CDR3 DNA is TGTGCCAGCACTGAGGACAGGGAAGGAGGTGAGCAGTTCTTC.

The genes are TRBV7-9 and TRBJ1-5; unclear D gene. Germline CDR1 is SEHNR and CDR2 is FQNEAQ (reference sequence). Trimming removed 4 bases at V and 7 bases at J, with 11 bases between. The CDR3 contains 13 residues. As DNA, the CDR3 is TGTGCCAGCAGCTATGGAACGGAACAGCCCCAGCATTTT. Translated, it gives CASSYGTEQPQHF.

In this sample, this clonotype turned up many times. V usage is TRBV12-3 or TRBV12-4 and J usage is TRBJ2-7; D is possibly TRBD1 (6 bases). V was shortened by 1 base and J by 7 bases, with 17 bases between the two germline ends. The CDR3 has 15 amino acids. The CDR3 DNA follows: TGTGCCAGCAGTTTAGTTCGACAGGCGCCTAGTGAGCAGTACTTC. It is translated as CASSLVRQAPSEQYF.

V and J are TRBV3-1 and TRBJ1-2; D is unclear. This CDR3 has 12 residues. Trimming cost V 5 bases and J 1 base, with 5 bases left between them. In germline, CDR1 is LGHDT, CDR2 YNNKEL (reference sequence). CDR3 nucleotides: TGTGCCAGCAGCACCAATAACTATGGCTACACCTTC. Its translation is CASSTNNYGYTF.

The chain employs TRBV28 and TRBJ1-2, with D perhaps TRBD1 (6 bases). The germline V gene has CDR1 MDHEN and CDR2 SYDVKM. This CDR3 has 14 amino acids. V was clipped by 5 bases and J by 4 bases, with 14 bases between them. The CDR3 bases are TGTGCCAGCAGTCCTAGGACAGCACCCTATGGCTACACCTTC. Protein product: CASSPRTAPYGYTF.

V gene TRBV7-2 combines with J gene TRBJ2-3; possibly TRBD1 or TRBD2 for D (5 bases each). Germline CDR1 SGHTA, CDR2 FQGNSA. This CDR3 is built from 15 residues. V was trimmed by 3 bases and J by 2 bases, leaving 12 bases between them. The CDR3 reads CASSLGQGDTDTQYF. The CDR3 coding sequence is TGTGCCAGCAGCTTGGGTCAGGGAGACACAGATACGCAGTATTTT.

This clonotype came up once. One base away lies a much larger clone, so this may be a sequencing read error. The V gene is TRBV27, the J gene TRBJ1-1; D may be TRBD1 (6 bases). V dropped 8 bases and J dropped 4 bases, with 14 bases sitting between them. This CDR3 region has 13 residues. Per germline, CDR1 MNHEY and CDR2 SMNVEV (reference sequence). The CDR3 protein is CASCQQGSTEAFF. CDR3 bases: TGTGCCAGCTGTCAACAGGGTAGCACTGAAGCTTTCTTT.

The chain joins TRBV12-3 or TRBV12-4 to TRBJ1-1, with 7 bases aligning to TRBD1. The V gene end was trimmed by 3 bases and the J gene end by 0 bases; junction bases not matched to a gene: 4. This CDR3 comprises 15 residues. The CDR3: CASSFGTVLNTEAFF. The CDR3 region has the DNA TGTGCCAGCAGTTTCGGGACAGTACTGAACACTGAAGCTTTCTTT.

This clonotype was recorded many times. The rearrangement joins TRBV7-9 to TRBJ2-6; TRBD1 agrees at 7 bases. CDR1 is SEHNR, CDR2 FQNEAQ, per germline (reference sequence). V lost 3 bases and J lost 2; bases outside the gene matches: 1. The CDR3 length is 15 residues. CDR3 in amino acids: CASSFTGAGANVLTF. Written as DNA, the CDR3 is TGTGCCAGCAGCTTTACAGGGGCTGGGGCCAACGTCCTGACTTTC.

The sample holds a few counts of this clonotype. This sequence joins TRBV9 and TRBJ2-7, with 10 bases that match TRBD1. Looked up from germline, CDR1 is SGDLS and CDR2 is YYNGEE. Trimming at V came to 0 bases and at J to 3 bases, leaving 6 bases not matched to a gene. The CDR3 spans 16 residues. DNA of the CDR3: TGTGCCAGCAGCGTAGGACTGGGACAGGGGCGCTACGAGCAGTACTTC. It codes for CASSVGLGQGRYEQYF.

This clonotype turned up a few times. The chain recombines TRBV7-2 with TRBJ2-7; D is undetermined. Trimming shortened V by 5 bases and J by 2 bases, and 13 bases separated the two germline ends. In germline, CDR1 is SGHTA, CDR2 FQGNSA. The CDR3 is made up of 14 amino acids. The CDR3 bases are TGTGCCAGCAGCCCCCTCCTCGCCCCCTACGAGCAGTACTTC. Its protein is CASSPLLAPYEQYF.

The rearrangement joins TRBV13 to TRBJ2-3; D unresolved. The ends were cut back, 0 bases at V and 5 bases at J, with 9 bases in the middle. The germline gives CDR1 PRHDT, CDR2 FYEKMQ (reference sequence). This CDR3 is built from 14 residues. The CDR3 DNA reads as TGTGCCAGCAGCTTAGGCCGGCGTATAGATACGCAGTATTTT. It encodes CASSLGRRIDTQYF.

This clonotype was seen many times. V usage is TRBV5-1 and J usage is TRBJ2-1, with TRBD1 as a possible D gene (5 bases). The germline CDR1 and CDR2 sequences are SGHRS and YFSETQ. This CDR3 contains 11 residues. Trimming removed 2 bases at V and 9 bases at J, with 6 bases between. The CDR3 sequence is CASSLRGEQFF. The CDR3 nucleotides read TGCGCCAGCAGCTTAAGGGGTGAGCAGTTCTTC.

This clonotype was counted at least ten times. V gene TRBV29-1 combines with J gene TRBJ2-5, with a possible D match to TRBD1 (7 bases). Germline lookup yields CDR1 SQVTM and CDR2 ANQGSEA. This CDR3 region has 12 residues. Trimming removed 4 bases from V and 3 bases from J, with 9 bases in between. CDR3 in amino acids: CSVARGEETQYF. DNA of the CDR3: TGCAGCGTTGCCAGGGGGGAAGAGACCCAGTACTTC.

This clonotype was counted at least ten times. The chain carries TRBV6-1 and TRBJ2-3; 7 bases agree with TRBD1. The CDR3 loop spans 11 amino acids. Losses at the gene ends were 10 bases for V and 6 bases for J; bases not matched to a gene: 4. Germline V gene lookup returns CDR1 MNHNS and CDR2 SASEGT. The CDR3 coding sequence is TGTGCCATCCGACAGGGCGATACGCAGTATTTT. It specifies CAIRQGDTQYF.

This chain joins TRBV7-2 and TRBJ2-3, with a tentative D call TRBD2 (6 bases). The V gene's germline CDR1 is SGHTA and CDR2 FQGNSA. Deletions cut 5 bases from V and 14 bases from J, with 17 bases between. CDR3 length equals 12 residues. The CDR3 nucleotides read TGTGCCAGCAGCCCCCTGGGGGGATTTAGGTATTTT. Translated, it gives CASSPLGGFRYF.